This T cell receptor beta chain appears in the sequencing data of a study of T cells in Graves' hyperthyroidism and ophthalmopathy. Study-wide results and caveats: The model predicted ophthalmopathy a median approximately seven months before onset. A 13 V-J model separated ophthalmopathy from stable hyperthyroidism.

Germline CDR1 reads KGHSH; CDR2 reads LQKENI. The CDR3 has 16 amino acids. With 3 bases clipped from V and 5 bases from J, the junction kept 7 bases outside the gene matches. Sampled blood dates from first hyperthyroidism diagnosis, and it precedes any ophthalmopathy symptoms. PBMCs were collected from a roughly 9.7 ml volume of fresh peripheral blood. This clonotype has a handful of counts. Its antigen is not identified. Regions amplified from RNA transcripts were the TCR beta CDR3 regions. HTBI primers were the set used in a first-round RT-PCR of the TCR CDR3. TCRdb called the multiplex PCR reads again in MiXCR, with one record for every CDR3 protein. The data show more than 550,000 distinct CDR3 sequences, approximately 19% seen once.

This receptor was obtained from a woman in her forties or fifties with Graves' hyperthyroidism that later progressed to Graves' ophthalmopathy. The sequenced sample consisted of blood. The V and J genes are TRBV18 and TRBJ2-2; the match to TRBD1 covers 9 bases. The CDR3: CASSPTGTGSTGELFF. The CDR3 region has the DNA TGTGCCAGCTCACCCACCGGGACAGGGAGTACCGGGGAGCTGTTTTTT.